This T cell receptor beta chain was recorded in a study of shared clonotypes between healthy human individuals. The study drew its donors from healthy HIV-negative adults without recent acute infections or vaccinations. Germline V gene sequence: CDR1 MNHNS, CDR2 SASEGT. The V gene lost 6 bases and the J gene lost 1 base, with 12 bases spanning the gap. This CDR3 has 14 residues. Deep-level running was used for the assay. Using immunoSEQ multiplex PCR, the repertoire was profiled, and TCRdb retains in-frame clones only, with some absent. Of 2 million to 3 million clones listed, approximately 93% are singletons.

The gene calls are TRBV6-1 and TRBJ2-5; tentative D call: TRBD2 (6 bases). The sequencing input was naive CD4+ T cells from PBMCs. Subset noted: CD45RA+ positively selected. This clonotype was obtained from a man in his late teens or twenties in good health. Some clones in this sample may be carry-over from other donors' samples. CDR3 protein: CASRAGGVQETQYF. CDR3 nucleotides: TGTGCCAGCAGGGCTGGCGGGGTCCAAGAGACCCAGTACTTC.